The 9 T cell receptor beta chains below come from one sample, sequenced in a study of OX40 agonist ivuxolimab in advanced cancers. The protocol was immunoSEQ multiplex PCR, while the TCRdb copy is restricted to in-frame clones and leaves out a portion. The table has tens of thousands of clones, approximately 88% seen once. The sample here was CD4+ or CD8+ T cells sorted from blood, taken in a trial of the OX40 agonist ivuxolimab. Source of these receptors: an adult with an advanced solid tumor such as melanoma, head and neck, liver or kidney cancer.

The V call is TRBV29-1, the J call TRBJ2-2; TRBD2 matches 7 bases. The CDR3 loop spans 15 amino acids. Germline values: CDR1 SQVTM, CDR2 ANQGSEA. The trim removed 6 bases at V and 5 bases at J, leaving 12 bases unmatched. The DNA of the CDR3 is TGCAGCGTCGGGGAGGGGACGGGTCATACCGGGGAGCTGTTTTTT. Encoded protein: CSVGEGTGHTGELFF.

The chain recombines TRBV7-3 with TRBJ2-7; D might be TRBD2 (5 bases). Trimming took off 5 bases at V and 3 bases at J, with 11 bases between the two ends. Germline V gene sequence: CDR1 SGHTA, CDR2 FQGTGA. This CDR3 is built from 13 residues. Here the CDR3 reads CASSLGRDYEQYF. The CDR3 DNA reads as TGTGCCAGCAGCCTCGGACGGGACTACGAGCAGTACTTC.

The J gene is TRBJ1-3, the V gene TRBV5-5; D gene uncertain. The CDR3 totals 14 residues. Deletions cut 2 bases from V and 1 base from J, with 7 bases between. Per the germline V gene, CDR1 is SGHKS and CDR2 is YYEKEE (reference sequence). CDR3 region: CASSLVHSGNTIYF. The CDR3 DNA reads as TGTGCCAGCAGCTTAGTTCATTCTGGAAACACCATATATTTT.

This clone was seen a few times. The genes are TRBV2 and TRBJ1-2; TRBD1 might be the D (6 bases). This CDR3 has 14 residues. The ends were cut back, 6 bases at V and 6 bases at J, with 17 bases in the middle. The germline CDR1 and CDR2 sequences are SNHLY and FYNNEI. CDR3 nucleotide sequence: TGTGCCAGCAGCGAGACAGGCAGAGGTGATGGCTACACCTTC. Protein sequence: CASSETGRGDGYTF. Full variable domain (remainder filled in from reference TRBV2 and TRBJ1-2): EPEVTQTPSHQVTQMGQEVILRCVPISNHLYFYWYRQILGQKVEFLVSFYNNEISEKSEIFDDQFSVERPDGSNFTLKIRSTKLEDSAMYFCASSETGRGDGYTFGSGTRLTVV.

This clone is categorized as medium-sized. The CDR3 DNA reads as TGTGCCAGCAGCGGTAGTCGGGAGTCCAACGAGCAGTACTTC. Its translation: CASSGSRESNEQYF. The chain employs TRBV9 and TRBJ2-7; possibly TRBD2 for D (6 bases). From germline, CDR1 is SGDLS and CDR2 YYNGEE. Trimming removed 3 bases at V and 5 bases at J, with 15 bases between. CDR3 size: 14 residues.

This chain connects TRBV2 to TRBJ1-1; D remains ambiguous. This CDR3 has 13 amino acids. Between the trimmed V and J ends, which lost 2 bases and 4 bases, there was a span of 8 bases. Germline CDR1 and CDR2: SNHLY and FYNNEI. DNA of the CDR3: TGTGCCAGCAGTGAACAGGAGTCCACTGAAGCTTTCTTT. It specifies CASSEQESTEAFF. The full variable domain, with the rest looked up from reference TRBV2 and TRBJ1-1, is EPEVTQTPSHQVTQMGQEVILRCVPISNHLYFYWYRQILGQKVEFLVSFYNNEISEKSEIFDDQFSVERPDGSNFTLKIRSTKLEDSAMYFCASSEQESTEAFFGQGTRLTVV.

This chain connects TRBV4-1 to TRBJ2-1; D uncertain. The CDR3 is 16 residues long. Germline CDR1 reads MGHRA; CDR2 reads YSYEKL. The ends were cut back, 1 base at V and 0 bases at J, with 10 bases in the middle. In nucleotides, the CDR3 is TGCGCCAGCAGCCAAGTTATCCAAAGCTCCTACAATGAGCAGTTCTTC. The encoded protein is CASSQVIQSSYNEQFF.

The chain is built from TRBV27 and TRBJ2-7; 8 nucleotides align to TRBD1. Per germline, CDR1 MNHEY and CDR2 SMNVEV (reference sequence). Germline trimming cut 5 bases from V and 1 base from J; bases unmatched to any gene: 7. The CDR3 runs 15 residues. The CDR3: CASSDRTGRSYEQYF. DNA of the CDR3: TGTGCCAGCAGTGATCGGACAGGGAGGTCCTACGAGCAGTACTTC.

Here the CDR3 reads CASSLSLAGGYNEQFF. CDR3 sequence (DNA): TGTGCCAGCAGTCTCTCTCTAGCGGGGGGATACAATGAGCAGTTCTTC. This chain uses TRBV28 with TRBJ2-1, with 11 nucleotides matching TRBD2. V dropped 5 bases and J dropped 4; count of bases not matched to a gene: 7. The CDR3 runs 16 residues. Germline V gene sequence: CDR1 MDHEN, CDR2 SYDVKM.